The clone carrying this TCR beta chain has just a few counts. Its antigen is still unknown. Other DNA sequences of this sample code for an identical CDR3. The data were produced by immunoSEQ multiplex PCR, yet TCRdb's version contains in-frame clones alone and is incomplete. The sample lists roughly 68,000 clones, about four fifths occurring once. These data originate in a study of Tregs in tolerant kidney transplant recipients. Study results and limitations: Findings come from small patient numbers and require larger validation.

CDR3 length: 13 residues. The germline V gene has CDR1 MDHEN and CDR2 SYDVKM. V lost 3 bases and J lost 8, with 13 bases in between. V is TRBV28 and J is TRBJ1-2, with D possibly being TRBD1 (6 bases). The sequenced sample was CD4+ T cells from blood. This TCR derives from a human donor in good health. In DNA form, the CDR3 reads TGTGCCAGCAGTTTTAGTCAGGGACACGGCTACACCTTC. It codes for CASSFSQGHGYTF.